This TCR beta chain was profiled in a study of shared clonotypes between healthy human individuals. Study conclusions and caveats: In this cohort, only blood was sampled, and tissue repertoires likely differ.

This CDR3 has 14 residues. With 4 bases clipped from V and 2 bases from J, the junction kept 4 bases outside the gene matches. Germline assignment: CDR1 SGHVS and CDR2 FQNEAQ. The assay was carried out at the deep level. Profiling relied on immunoSEQ multiplex PCR, and the TCRdb table lists in-frame clones only, not all of them. This table holds around 1.1 million clones, roughly 74% found once. This clone was seen more than once but under ten times. Antigen: not known. J is TRBJ1-2 and V is TRBV7-8, with 7 bases matching TRBD1. This clonotype was obtained from a man aged 18 to 30 in good health. Some clones in this sample may be carry-over from other donors' samples. Sequencing was done on a sample of memory CD4+ T cells from PBMCs. The subset denotes: CD45RA-negative fraction. The CDR3 nucleotides are TGTGCCAGCAGCTCGGTGACAGGGAACTATGGCTACACCTTC. Its protein product is CASSSVTGNYGYTF. The whole variable domain, filled in from reference TRBV7-8 and TRBJ1-2, reads GAGVSQSPRYKVAKRGQDVALRCDPISGHVSLFWYQQALGQGPEFLTYFQNEAQLDKSGLPSDRFFAERPEGSVSTLKIQRTQQEDSAVYLCASSSVTGNYGYTFGSGTRLTVV.